This is a list of T cell receptor beta chains from one sample in a study of CD8 T cells in ankylosing spondylitis. Via MiXCR, TCRdb re-called the 5' RACE reads, giving one row per CDR3 protein. In the table there are 200,000 to 250,000 distinct CDR3 sequences, 8% to 11% of which are singletons. Sequenced material: blood, either unsorted or a sorted T cell fraction (not recorded which). The receptor set was obtained from a male donor with ankylosing spondylitis or in good health (not recorded which). Both conserved end residues are part of each CDR3. D genes are given only for firm matches. Size is stated for part of the rows, as once, few or many counts, or as a class when the clone is expanded.

v_gene	d_gene	abundance	j_gene	CDR3nt	CDR3aa
TRBV13	NA	many	TRBJ2-7	TGTGCCAGCAGCTTTTCGTCAGTCAGTTCCTACGAGCAGTACTTC	CASSFSSVSSYEQYF
TRBV5-1	NA	many	TRBJ1-2	TGCGCCAGCAGCTTTGTCCCTATGAATGGCTACACCTTC	CASSFVPMNGYTF
TRBV28	NA	NA	TRBJ2-2	TGTGCCAGCTGGAACCCGGGCGACAGGGGAGGGACCGGGGAGCTGTTTTTT	CASWNPGDRGGTGELFF
TRBV11-2	NA	few	TRBJ1-3	TGTGCCAGCAGCTCGTGGGGGTATGGAAACACCATATATTTT	CASSSWGYGNTIYF
TRBV24-1	TRBD1	many	TRBJ2-2	TGTGCCACCAGTGATCACGCGGGACAGGGATCCGGGGAGCTGTTTTTT	CATSDHAGQGSGELFF
TRBV15	NA	many	TRBJ1-1	TGTGCCACCAGCAGATCCGGGACAATCACTGAAGCTTTCTTT	CATSRSGTITEAFF
TRBV10-3	NA	NA	TRBJ2-5	TGTGCCATCAGTGGTCAGGGTAACCAAGAGACCCAGTACTTC	CAISGQGNQETQYF
TRBV15	TRBD1	NA	TRBJ1-1	TGTGCCACCAGTGGGGGACAGGGGATTGGGATGAACACTGAAGCTTTCTTT	CATSGGQGIGMNTEAFF
TRBV12-3/TRBV12-4	NA	NA	TRBJ2-2	TGTACCAGCAGTCTTCGGCCTGGGGGGAACACCGGGGAGCTGTCTTTT	CTSSLRPGGNTGELSF
TRBV2	TRBD2	NA	TRBJ2-5	TGTGCCAGCAGGGGACTAGCGGGGTTCCAAGAGACCCAGTACTTC	CASRGLAGFQETQYF
TRBV12-3/TRBV12-4	TRBD1	NA	TRBJ2-3	TGTGCCAGCAGGACAGGGCAGAGTACAGATACGCAGTATTTT	CASRTGQSTDTQYF
TRBV18	TRBD1	NA	TRBJ1-2	TGTGCCAGCTCACAAGACAGGGGGGTCCACTATGGCTACACCTTC	CASSQDRGVHYGYTF
TRBV19	NA	many	TRBJ2-1	TGTGCCAGTAGCGATACTAGTACCCACAATGAGCAGTTCTTC	CASSDTSTHNEQFF
TRBV7-9	NA	many	TRBJ2-7	TGTGCCAGCAGTGAGGACAGCGTTTTCTACGAGCAGTACTTC	CASSEDSVFYEQYF
TRBV27	NA	many	TRBJ2-7	TGTGCCAGCAGTTTGACGGCCGGTTGGGAGCAGTACTTC	CASSLTAGWEQYF
TRBV15	NA	NA	TRBJ1-5	TGTGCCACCAGCAGAGAACGGGGGACTAGCAATCAGCCCCAGCATTTT	CATSRERGTSNQPQHF
TRBV5-1	NA	NA	TRBJ1-2	TGCGCCAGCAGCTTGGGCGGCCAGGAACTATCAGGCTACACCTTC	CASSLGGQELSGYTF
TRBV28	NA	NA	TRBJ2-2	TGTGCCAGCCGAAACATGCCTACTGCGGATCATGAGTCCGGGGAGCTGTTTTTT	CASRNMPTADHESGELFF
TRBV20-1	NA	many	TRBJ2-1	TGCAGTGCTCCTAGACCGAGCTCCTACAATGAGCAGTTCTTC	CSAPRPSSYNEQFF
TRBV7-2	NA	few	TRBJ2-7	TGTGCCAGCAGTCGGGTTGGGCTAGCGAGCTACGAGCAGTACTTC	CASSRVGLASYEQYF
TRBV11-2	TRBD1	NA	TRBJ1-5	TGTGCCAGCAGCCGGGACAGGGGAGGTCAGCCCCAGCATTTT	CASSRDRGGQPQHF
TRBV12-3/TRBV12-4	TRBD1	many	TRBJ2-7	TGTGCCAGCAGTTTAGGGGGACAGACCACCTACGAGCAGTACTTC	CASSLGGQTTYEQYF
TRBV5-1	NA	many	TRBJ2-1	TGCGCCAGCAGCTTGGTCGAGGGCTTGGAGCAGTTCTTC	CASSLVEGLEQFF
TRBV11-2	TRBD1	many	TRBJ2-7	TGTGCCAGCAGCCCCTACGGGACAGGGGGCTATATCGAGCAGTACTTC	CASSPYGTGGYIEQYF
TRBV6-1	TRBD1	few	TRBJ1-1	TGTGCCATTCTGGACAGGGTGGACACTGAAGCTTTCTTT	CAILDRVDTEAFF
TRBV28	TRBD1	many	TRBJ2-7	TGTGCCAGCAGCAGCCATCCGACAGGGTCGTACGAGCAGTACTTC	CASSSHPTGSYEQYF
TRBV6-1	NA	few	TRBJ1-2	TGTGCCAGCAGCAACGGGGAATTGGGTATGGGCTACACCTTC	CASSNGELGMGYTF
TRBV20-1	NA	many	TRBJ2-1	TGCAGTGCTAGAGATATAGCAGGGGAGACCTACAATGAGCAGTTCTTC	CSARDIAGETYNEQFF
TRBV11-1	NA	many	TRBJ2-1	TGTGCCAGCAGCCCGCAGCTCGGTTACAATGAGCAGTTCTTC	CASSPQLGYNEQFF
TRBV20-1	NA	NA	TRBJ1-1	TGCAGGGAGCGGACGGTGAACACTGAAGCTTTCTTT	CRERTVNTEAFF
TRBV24-1	TRBD1	many	TRBJ2-3	TGTGCCACCAGCTGGGGACAGTCTAAAGGAGGTACGCAGTATTTT	CATSWGQSKGGTQYF
TRBV24-1	TRBD2	many	TRBJ2-3	TGTGCCACCAGTGGCTGGACTAGCGACACAGATACGCAGTATTTT	CATSGWTSDTDTQYF
TRBV30	NA	NA	TRBJ2-5	TGTGCCTGGAGGGGAACAGAGACCCAGTACTTC	CAWRGTETQYF
TRBV10-3	TRBD2	NA	TRBJ2-3	TGTGCCACAGGGAAGGGGCTAGCGGGGGGCACAGATACGCAGTATTTT	CATGKGLAGGTDTQYF
TRBV20-1	TRBD2	NA	TRBJ2-3	TGCAGTGCTCCCCGGACTAGCGGGGTCCCGGATACGCAGTATTTT	CSAPRTSGVPDTQYF
TRBV20-1	TRBD2	NA	TRBJ2-5	TGCAGTGCTGGCGAATATAGCGGGGATGAGACCCAGTACTTC	CSAGEYSGDETQYF
TRBV7-2	TRBD1	many	TRBJ1-5	TGTGCCAGCAGCTCCACGGGACAGGGAGGACAGCCCCAGCATTTT	CASSSTGQGGQPQHF